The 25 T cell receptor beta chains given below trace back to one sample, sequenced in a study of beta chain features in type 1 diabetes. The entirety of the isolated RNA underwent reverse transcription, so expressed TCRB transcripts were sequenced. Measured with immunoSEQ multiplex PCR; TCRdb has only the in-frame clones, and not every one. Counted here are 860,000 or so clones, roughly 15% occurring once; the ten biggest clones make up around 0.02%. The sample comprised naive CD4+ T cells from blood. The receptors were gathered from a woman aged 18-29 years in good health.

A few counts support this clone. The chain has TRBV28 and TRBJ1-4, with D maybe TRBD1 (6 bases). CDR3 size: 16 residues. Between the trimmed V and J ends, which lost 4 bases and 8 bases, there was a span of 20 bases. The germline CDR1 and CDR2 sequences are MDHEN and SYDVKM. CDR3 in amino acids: CASSSNLQGVWEKLFF. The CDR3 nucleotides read TGTGCCAGCAGTTCAAACCTACAGGGAGTATGGGAAAAACTGTTTTTT. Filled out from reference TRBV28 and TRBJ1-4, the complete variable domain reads DVKVTQSSRYLVKRTGEKVFLECVQDMDHENMFWYRQDPGLGLRLIYFSYDVKMKEKGDIPEGYSVSREKKERFSLILESASTNQTSMYLCASSSNLQGVWEKLFFGSGTQLSVL.

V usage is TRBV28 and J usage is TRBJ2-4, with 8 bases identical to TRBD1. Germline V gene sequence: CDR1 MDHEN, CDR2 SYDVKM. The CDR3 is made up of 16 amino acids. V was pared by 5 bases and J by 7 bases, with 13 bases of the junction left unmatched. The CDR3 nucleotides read TGTGCCAGCAGTCCTAATTACTGGGACAGGAAGAACATTCAGTACTTC. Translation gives CASSPNYWDRKNIQYF.

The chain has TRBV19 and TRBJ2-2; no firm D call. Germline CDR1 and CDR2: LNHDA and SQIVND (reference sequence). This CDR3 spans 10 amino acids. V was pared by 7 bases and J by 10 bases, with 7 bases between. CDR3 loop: CASIQQELFF. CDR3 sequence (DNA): TGTGCCAGTATACAGCAGGAGCTGTTTTTT.

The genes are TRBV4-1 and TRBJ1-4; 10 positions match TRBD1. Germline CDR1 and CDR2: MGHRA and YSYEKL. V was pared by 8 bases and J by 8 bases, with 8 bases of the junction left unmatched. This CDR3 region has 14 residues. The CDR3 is CASGQGVGSEKLFF. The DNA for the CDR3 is TGCGCCAGCGGACAGGGGGTTGGGAGCGAAAAACTGTTTTTT.

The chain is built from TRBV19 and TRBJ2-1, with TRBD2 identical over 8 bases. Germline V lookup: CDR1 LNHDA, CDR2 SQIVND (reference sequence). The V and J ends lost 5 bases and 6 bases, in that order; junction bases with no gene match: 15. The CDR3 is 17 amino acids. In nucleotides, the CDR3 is TGTGCCAGTAGTCCCCGCCTACTAGCGGAGCTAGGCAATGAGCAGTTCTTC. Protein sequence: CASSPRLLAELGNEQFF.

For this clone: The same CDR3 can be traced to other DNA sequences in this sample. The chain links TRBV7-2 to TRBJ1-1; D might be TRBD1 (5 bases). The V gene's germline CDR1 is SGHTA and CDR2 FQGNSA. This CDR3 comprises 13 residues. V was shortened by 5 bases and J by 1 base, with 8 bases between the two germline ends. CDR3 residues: CASSRGQNTEAFF. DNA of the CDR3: TGTGCCAGCAGCCGAGGACAGAACACTGAAGCTTTCTTT.

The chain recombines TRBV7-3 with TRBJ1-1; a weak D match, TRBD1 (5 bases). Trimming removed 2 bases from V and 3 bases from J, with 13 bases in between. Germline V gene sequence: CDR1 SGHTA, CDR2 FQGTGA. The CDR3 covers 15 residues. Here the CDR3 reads CASSLAGREYTEAFF. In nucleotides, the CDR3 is TGTGCCAGCAGCTTAGCGGGGCGGGAGTACACTGAAGCTTTCTTT.

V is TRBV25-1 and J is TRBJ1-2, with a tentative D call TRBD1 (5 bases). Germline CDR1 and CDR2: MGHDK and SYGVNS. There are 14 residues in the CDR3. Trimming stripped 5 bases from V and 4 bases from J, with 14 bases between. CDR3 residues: CASSSTDWGYGYTF. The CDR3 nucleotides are TGTGCCAGCAGTTCGACAGATTGGGGCTATGGCTACACCTTC.

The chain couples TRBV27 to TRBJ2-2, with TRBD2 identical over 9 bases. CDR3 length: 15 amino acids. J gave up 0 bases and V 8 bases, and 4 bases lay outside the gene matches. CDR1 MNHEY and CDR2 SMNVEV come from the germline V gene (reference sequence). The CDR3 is CASRTSGSNTGELFF. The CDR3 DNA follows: TGTGCCAGCCGTACTAGCGGGTCGAACACCGGGGAGCTGTTTTTT.

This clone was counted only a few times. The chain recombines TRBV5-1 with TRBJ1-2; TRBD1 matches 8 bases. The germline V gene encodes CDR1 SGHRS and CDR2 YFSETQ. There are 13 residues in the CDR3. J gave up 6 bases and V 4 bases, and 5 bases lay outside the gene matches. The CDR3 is CASSPAQGDGYTF. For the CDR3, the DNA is TGCGCCAGCAGCCCGGCACAGGGGGATGGCTACACCTTC.

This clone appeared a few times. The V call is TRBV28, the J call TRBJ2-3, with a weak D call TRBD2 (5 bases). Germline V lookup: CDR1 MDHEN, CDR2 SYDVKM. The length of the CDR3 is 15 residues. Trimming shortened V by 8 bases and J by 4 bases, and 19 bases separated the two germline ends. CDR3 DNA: TGTGCCAGCCCTCCCTTTAGTGGACTGCCAGATACGCAGTATTTT. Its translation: CASPPFSGLPDTQYF. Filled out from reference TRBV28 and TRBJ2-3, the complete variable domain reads DVKVTQSSRYLVKRTGEKVFLECVQDMDHENMFWYRQDPGLGLRLIYFSYDVKMKEKGDIPEGYSVSREKKERFSLILESASTNQTSMYLCASPPFSGLPDTQYFGPGTRLTVL.

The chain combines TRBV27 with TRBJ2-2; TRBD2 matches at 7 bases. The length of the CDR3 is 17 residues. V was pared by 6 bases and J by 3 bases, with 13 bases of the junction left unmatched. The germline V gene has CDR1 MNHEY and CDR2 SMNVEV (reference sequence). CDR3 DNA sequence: TGTGCCAGCAGCCCCCCGTTAGCTAGCGGAGACACCGGGGAGCTGTTTTTT. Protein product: CASSPPLASGDTGELFF.

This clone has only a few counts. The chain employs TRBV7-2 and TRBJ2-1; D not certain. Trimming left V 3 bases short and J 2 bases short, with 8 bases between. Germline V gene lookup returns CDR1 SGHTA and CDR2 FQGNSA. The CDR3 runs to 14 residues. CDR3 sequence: CASSFREPYNEQFF. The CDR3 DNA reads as TGTGCCAGCAGCTTCCGAGAGCCCTACAATGAGCAGTTCTTC.

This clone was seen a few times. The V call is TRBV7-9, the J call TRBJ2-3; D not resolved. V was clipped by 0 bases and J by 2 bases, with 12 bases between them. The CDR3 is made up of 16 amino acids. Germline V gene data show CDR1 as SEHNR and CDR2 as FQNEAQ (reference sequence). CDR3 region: CASSLAPGSDTDTQYF. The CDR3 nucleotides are TGTGCCAGCAGCTTAGCGCCCGGCTCAGACACAGATACGCAGTATTTT.

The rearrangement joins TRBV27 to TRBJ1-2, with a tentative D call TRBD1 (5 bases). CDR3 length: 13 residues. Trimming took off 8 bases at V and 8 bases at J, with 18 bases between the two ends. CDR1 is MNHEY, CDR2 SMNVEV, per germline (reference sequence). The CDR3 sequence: CASAPEVGVGYTF. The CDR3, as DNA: TGTGCCAGCGCACCTGAAGTAGGGGTCGGCTACACCTTC.

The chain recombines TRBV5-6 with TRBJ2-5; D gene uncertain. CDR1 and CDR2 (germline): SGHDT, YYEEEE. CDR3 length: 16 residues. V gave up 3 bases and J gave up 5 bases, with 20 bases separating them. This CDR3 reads CASSSLDHPTKETQYF. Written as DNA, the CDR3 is TGTGCCAGCAGCTCGCTAGATCACCCGACCAAGGAGACCCAGTACTTC.

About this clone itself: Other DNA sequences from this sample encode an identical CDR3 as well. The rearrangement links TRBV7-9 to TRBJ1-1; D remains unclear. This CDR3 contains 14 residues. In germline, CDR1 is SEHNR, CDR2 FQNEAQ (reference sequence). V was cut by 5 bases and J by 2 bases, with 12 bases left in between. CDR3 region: CASSPRGGNTEAFF. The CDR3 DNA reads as TGTGCCAGCAGCCCCCGGGGTGGTAACACTGAAGCTTTCTTT.

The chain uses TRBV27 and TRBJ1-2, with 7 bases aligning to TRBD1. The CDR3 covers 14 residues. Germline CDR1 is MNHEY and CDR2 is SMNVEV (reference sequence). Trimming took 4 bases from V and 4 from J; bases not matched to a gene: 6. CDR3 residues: CASSSHDRVYGYTF. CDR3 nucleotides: TGTGCCAGCAGTTCACACGACAGGGTCTATGGCTACACCTTC.

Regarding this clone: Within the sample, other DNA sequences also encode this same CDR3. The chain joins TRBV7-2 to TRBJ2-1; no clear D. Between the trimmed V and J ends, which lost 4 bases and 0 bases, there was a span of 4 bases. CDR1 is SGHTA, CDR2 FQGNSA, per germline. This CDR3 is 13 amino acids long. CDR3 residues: CASSSSSYNEQFF. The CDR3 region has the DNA TGTGCCAGCAGCTCCAGCTCCTACAATGAGCAGTTCTTC.

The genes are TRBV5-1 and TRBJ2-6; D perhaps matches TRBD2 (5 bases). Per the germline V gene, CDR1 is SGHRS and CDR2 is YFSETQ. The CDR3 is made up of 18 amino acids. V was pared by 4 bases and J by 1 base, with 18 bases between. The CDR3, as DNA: TGCGCCAGCAGCCGCCCGGGCGGCGGAGGTTCTGGGGCCAACGTCCTGACTTTC. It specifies CASSRPGGGGSGANVLTF.

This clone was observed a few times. Written as DNA, the CDR3 is TGTGCCATCAGCCTGGACACAACAGATACGCAGTATTTT. Encoded protein: CAISLDTTDTQYF. J is TRBJ2-3 and V is TRBV10-3; D might be TRBD1 (5 bases). The V gene lost 6 bases and the J gene lost 3 bases, with 10 bases spanning the gap. Germline CDR1 ENHRY, CDR2 SYGVKD. The CDR3 is 13 residues long.

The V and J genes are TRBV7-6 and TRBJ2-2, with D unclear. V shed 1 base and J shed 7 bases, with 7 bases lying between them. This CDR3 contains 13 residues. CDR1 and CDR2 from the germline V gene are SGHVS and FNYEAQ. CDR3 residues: CASSLVNGGELFF. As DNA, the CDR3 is TGTGCCAGCAGCTTAGTCAATGGCGGGGAGCTGTTTTTT.

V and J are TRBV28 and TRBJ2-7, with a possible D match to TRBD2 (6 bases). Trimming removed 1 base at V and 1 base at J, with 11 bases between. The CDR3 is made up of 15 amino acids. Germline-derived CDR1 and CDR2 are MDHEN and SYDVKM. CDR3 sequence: CASSLYGTASYEQYF. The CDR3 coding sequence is TGTGCCAGCAGTTTATACGGGACTGCTTCCTACGAGCAGTACTTC. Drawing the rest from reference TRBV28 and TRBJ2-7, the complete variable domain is DVKVTQSSRYLVKRTGEKVFLECVQDMDHENMFWYRQDPGLGLRLIYFSYDVKMKEKGDIPEGYSVSREKKERFSLILESASTNQTSMYLCASSLYGTASYEQYFGPGTRLTVT.

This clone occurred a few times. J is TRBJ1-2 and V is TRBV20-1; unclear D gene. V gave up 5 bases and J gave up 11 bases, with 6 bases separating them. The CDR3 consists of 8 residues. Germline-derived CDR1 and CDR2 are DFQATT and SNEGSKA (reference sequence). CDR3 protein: CSASVYTF. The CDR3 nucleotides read TGCAGTGCTTCAGTATACACCTTC.

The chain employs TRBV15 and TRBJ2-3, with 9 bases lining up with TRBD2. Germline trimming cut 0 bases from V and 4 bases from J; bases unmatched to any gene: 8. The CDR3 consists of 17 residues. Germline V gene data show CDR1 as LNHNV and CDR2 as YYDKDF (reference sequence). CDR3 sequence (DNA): TGTGCCACCAGCAGAGATTTTTCTAGCGGGAACGCAGATACGCAGTATTTT. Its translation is CATSRDFSSGNADTQYF. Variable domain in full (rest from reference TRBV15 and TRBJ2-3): DAMVIQNPRYQVTQFGKPVTLSCSQTLNHNVMYWYQQKSSQAPKLLFHYYDKDFNNEADTPDNFQSRRPNTSFCFLDIRSPGLGDTAMYLCATSRDFSSGNADTQYFGPGTRLTVL.